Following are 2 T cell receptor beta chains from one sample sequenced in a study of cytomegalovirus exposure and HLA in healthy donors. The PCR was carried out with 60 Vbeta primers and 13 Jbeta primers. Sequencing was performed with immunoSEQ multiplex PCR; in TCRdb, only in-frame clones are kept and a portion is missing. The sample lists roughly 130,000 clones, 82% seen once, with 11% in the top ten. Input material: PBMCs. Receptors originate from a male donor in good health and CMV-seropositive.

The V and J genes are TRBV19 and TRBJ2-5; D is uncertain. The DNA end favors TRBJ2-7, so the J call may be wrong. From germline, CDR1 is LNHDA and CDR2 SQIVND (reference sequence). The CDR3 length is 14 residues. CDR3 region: CASSNLHSSYEQYF. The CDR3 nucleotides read TGTGCCAGTAGTAATCTCCACAGTTCCTACGAGCAGTACTTC.

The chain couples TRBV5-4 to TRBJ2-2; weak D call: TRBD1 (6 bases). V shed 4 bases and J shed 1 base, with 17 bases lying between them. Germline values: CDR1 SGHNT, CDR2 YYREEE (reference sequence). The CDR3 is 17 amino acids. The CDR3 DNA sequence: TGTGCCAGCAGCCCTAAAACTGGGACATGGAACACCGGGGAGCTGTTTTTT. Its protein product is CASSPKTGTWNTGELFF.